The rows below give T cell receptor beta chains drawn from one sample of a study of cytomegalovirus exposure and HLA in healthy donors. Assay used: immunoSEQ multiplex PCR; TCRdb lists only in-frame clones, some missing. The sample contains under 150,000 clones, about 68% of which appear only once. The sample was PBMCs. Every receptor here comes from a woman between 40 and 50 years old in good health and CMV-seropositive. Each CDR3 is given with its conserved first and last residue. D genes are given only for firm matches. Where a row states a size, it is once, few, many or the class of an expanded clone; other rows omit it.

d_gene	v_gene	abundance	j_gene	CDR3nt	CDR3aa
NA	TRBV19	once	TRBJ1-4	TGTGCCAGTAGTCCGACAGGCGACCTCGGAAAACTGTTTTTT	CASSPTGDLGKLFF
TRBD2	TRBV5-5	NA	TRBJ2-1	TGTGCCTCGACGGGGACTAGCGTCTACAATGAGCAGTTCTTC	CASTGTSVYNEQFF
TRBD2	TRBV2	few	TRBJ2-7	TGTGCCAGCAGGGCAGCGGGAGGGCGAATCGAGCAGTACTTC	CASRAAGGRIEQYF
NA	TRBV7-2	NA	TRBJ1-1	TGTGCCAGCAGCATAGAGCGGGACACTGAAGCTTTCTTT	CASSIERDTEAFF
TRBD1	TRBV27	NA	TRBJ2-3	TGTGCCAGCAGTTTACTAGGGGGCCCGGGGACAGATACGCAGTATTTT	CASSLLGGPGTDTQYF
NA	TRBV13	once	TRBJ2-2	TGTGCCAGCAGCTTGGGGACTTTCCTTAGCACCGGGGAGCTGTTTTTT	CASSLGTFLSTGELFF
NA	TRBV27	NA	TRBJ2-7	TGTGCCAGCAGTTCTGGCGCGGGACCTTTTTCGGAGCAGTACTTC	CASSSGAGPFSEQYF
NA	TRBV7-9	NA	TRBJ2-1	TGTGCCAGCAGCTTCCGGGACAATAACTACAATGAGCAGTTCTTC	CASSFRDNNYNEQFF
NA	TRBV29-1	few	TRBJ2-1	TGCAGCGTTGAAACTCCTGTCTCCTACAATGAGCAGTTCTTC	CSVETPVSYNEQFF
TRBD2	TRBV4-3	NA	TRBJ2-1	TGCGCCAGCAGTCCGACTCTAGCGGGAGTCTCCTACAATGAGCAGTTCTTC	CASSPTLAGVSYNEQFF
TRBD1	TRBV27	NA	TRBJ1-1	TGTGCCAGCAGTTTAGGGACAGCGAACACTGAAGCTTTCTTT	CASSLGTANTEAFF
TRBD2	TRBV2	NA	TRBJ2-1	TGTGCCAGAGGGATGTTTACTAGCGACCTCCCCGGCAATGAGCAGTTCTTC	CARGMFTSDLPGNEQFF
TRBD1	TRBV28	NA	TRBJ2-7	TGTGCCAGCTTCGACAGGGGGGTTGACGAGCAGTACTTC	CASFDRGVDEQYF
NA	TRBV29-1	NA	TRBJ2-3	TGCAGCGTTTTTGGGGCCTTAGATACGCAGTATTTT	CSVFGALDTQYF
TRBD2	TRBV7-3	once	TRBJ2-7	TGTGCCAGCAGCTTAGAGGGAGGGCCATCCGAGCAGTACTTC	CASSLEGGPSEQYF
TRBD2	TRBV9	once	TRBJ2-1	TGTGCCAGCAGCCCCCCCAGAGCGGGAGGGCGGAATGAGCAGTTCTTC	CASSPPRAGGRNEQFF
NA	TRBV6-5	few	TRBJ2-2	TGTGCCAGCAGCCTCCACAGTTCCGGGGAGCTGTTTTTT	CASSLHSSGELFF
TRBD2	TRBV19	NA	TRBJ2-4	TGTGCCAGTAGTATCGTGAGACTAGCGGGGGGTCGCGCCAAAAACATTCAGTACTTC	CASSIVRLAGGRAKNIQYF
NA	TRBV5-6	NA	TRBJ2-2	TGTGCCAGCAGCCTTAGGTCAGGCGGGGAGCTGTTTTTT	CASSLRSGGELFF
TRBD2	TRBV27	once	TRBJ2-7	TGTGCCAGCAGTACCCAACCGACTAGCGTCTACGAGCAGTACTTC	CASSTQPTSVYEQYF
NA	TRBV19	NA	TRBJ1-1	TGTGCCAGTAGTATAGCGCCAGGAAGGACTGAAGCTTTCTTT	CASSIAPGRTEAFF
NA	TRBV25-1	few	TRBJ1-3	TGTGCCAGCAGTGAATCGGTGACAGAGACAAACACCATATATTTT	CASSESVTETNTIYF
NA	TRBV27	NA	TRBJ2-1	TGTGCCAGCAGTTTACAGGGGGGAGGTTACAATGAGCAGTTCTTC	CASSLQGGGYNEQFF
TRBD1	TRBV9	NA	TRBJ2-3	TGTGCCAGCAGCCCGCGGGGACAGGGCCTCACAGATACGCAGTATTTT	CASSPRGQGLTDTQYF
TRBD2	TRBV9	NA	TRBJ2-7	TGTGCCAGCAGCACAGGGACTAGCGGGACCTCCTACGAGCAGTACTTC	CASSTGTSGTSYEQYF
TRBD1	TRBV29-1	NA	TRBJ2-2	TGCAGCGTCGCAGGGGGCGCGGACACCGGGGAGCTGTTTTTT	CSVAGGADTGELFF
NA	TRBV4-3	NA	TRBJ2-2	TGCGCCAGCAGCCAAGATATTACTTTCGCAACAGGTGAAACCGGGGAGCTGTTTTTT	CASSQDITFATGETGELFF
NA	TRBV19	NA	TRBJ2-2	TGTGCCAGTACCTTAGGGGGAACCGGGGAGCTGTTTTTT	CASTLGGTGELFF
NA	TRBV7-9	few	TRBJ1-5	TGTGCCAGCAGCTTAGGGGCGTATAGCAATCAGCCCCAGCATTTT	CASSLGAYSNQPQHF
TRBD2	TRBV2	NA	TRBJ2-7	TGTGCCAGCAGCGTACTAGCGGGAATCCCCTCCTACGAGCAGTACTTC	CASSVLAGIPSYEQYF
NA	TRBV7-8	NA	TRBJ2-3	TGTGCCAGCAGCCCGCGCGGCTTGGGGCTGGGAGATACGCAGTATTTT	CASSPRGLGLGDTQYF
NA	TRBV29-1	NA	TRBJ2-3	TGCAGCGCCCCGGGACATCCTATGGATACGCAGTATTTT	CSAPGHPMDTQYF
NA	TRBV10-3	once	TRBJ2-1	TGTGCCATCAGTGCAGCGGGTACTACCTACAATGAGCAGTTCTTC	CAISAAGTTYNEQFF
TRBD1	TRBV19	NA	TRBJ2-5	TGTGCCAGTAGTACGGGACAGGAACAAGAGACCCAGTACTTC	CASSTGQEQETQYF
NA	TRBV5-1	few	TRBJ2-7	TGCGCCAGCAGCTTCCGGCTAGATAACTACGAGCAGTACTTC	CASSFRLDNYEQYF
TRBD2	TRBV27	few	TRBJ2-1	TGTGCCAGCAGTCTTCTTAGTGGGGCGGGAGGGCAGGGTGAGCAGTTCTTC	CASSLLSGAGGQGEQFF
TRBD2	TRBV2	NA	TRBJ2-7	TGTGCCAGCAAAGCGGGGGAGGTAGGCTACGAGCAGTACTTC	CASKAGEVGYEQYF
NA	TRBV4-1	once	TRBJ1-2	TGCGCCAGCAGCCAAGAAGAATCCGGGAGTATAAAGACGTATGGCTACACCTTC	CASSQEESGSIKTYGYTF
NA	TRBV4-3	NA	TRBJ1-2	TGCGCCAGCAGCCAAGATGACACTTCTAACTATGGCTACACCTTC	CASSQDDTSNYGYTF
NA	TRBV2	NA	TRBJ2-7	TGTGCCAGCAGCCGAACAGTCTACGAGCAGTACTTC	CASSRTVYEQYF
NA	TRBV6-1	NA	TRBJ2-7	TGTGCCAGCAGTGAATACAGGCATGAAGACGAGCAGTACTTC	CASSEYRHEDEQYF
NA	TRBV19	NA	TRBJ1-5	TGTGCCAGTAAAAAGCAGGGGAGCAATCAGCCCCAGCATTTT	CASKKQGSNQPQHF
NA	TRBV18	NA	TRBJ2-1	TGTGCCAGCTCACCATCTGCGGAAAGCTCCTACAATGAGCAGTTCTTC	CASSPSAESSYNEQFF
TRBD1	TRBV29-1	few	TRBJ2-1	TGCAGCGTTGACCCTAACAGGGGACAGTTCTTC	CSVDPNRGQFF
TRBD2	TRBV5-1	NA	TRBJ2-7	TGCGCCAGCAGTAAACTAGCGGAAAACTACGAGCAGTACTTC	CASSKLAENYEQYF
NA	TRBV30	NA	TRBJ1-2	TGTGCCTGGAGTGTCCAGATGAATGGCTACACCTTC	CAWSVQMNGYTF
TRBD2	TRBV4-1	NA	TRBJ2-7	TGCGCCAGCAGTCTAACTAGCGGGGAGTACTACGAGCAGTACTTC	CASSLTSGEYYEQYF
NA	TRBV4-3	few	TRBJ2-4	TGCGCCAGCAGCCAAGGGGCCCAGGGACAACTCGGCAACATTCAGTACTTC	CASSQGAQGQLGNIQYF
TRBD1	TRBV9	once	TRBJ2-4	TGTGCCAGCAGCCCCTGGACAGGGGCGGACAAAAACATTCAGTACTTC	CASSPWTGADKNIQYF
NA	TRBV5-4	NA	TRBJ2-3	TGTGCCAGCATCGACCATCCGGCAGGGGCTACAGATACGCAGTATTTT	CASIDHPAGATDTQYF
NA	TRBV7-9	NA	TRBJ1-2	TGTTCCAGCAGCTTGGATGGACAGAATGGCTACACCTTC	CSSSLDGQNGYTF
NA	TRBV5-1	once	TRBJ2-1	TGCGCCAGTTCCATCCTGGGACACTCGGACTCCTACAATGAGCAGTTCTTC	CASSILGHSDSYNEQFF
NA	TRBV2	few	TRBJ1-1	TGTGCCAGCAGTCCAGGGAACACTGAAGCTTTCTTT	CASSPGNTEAFF